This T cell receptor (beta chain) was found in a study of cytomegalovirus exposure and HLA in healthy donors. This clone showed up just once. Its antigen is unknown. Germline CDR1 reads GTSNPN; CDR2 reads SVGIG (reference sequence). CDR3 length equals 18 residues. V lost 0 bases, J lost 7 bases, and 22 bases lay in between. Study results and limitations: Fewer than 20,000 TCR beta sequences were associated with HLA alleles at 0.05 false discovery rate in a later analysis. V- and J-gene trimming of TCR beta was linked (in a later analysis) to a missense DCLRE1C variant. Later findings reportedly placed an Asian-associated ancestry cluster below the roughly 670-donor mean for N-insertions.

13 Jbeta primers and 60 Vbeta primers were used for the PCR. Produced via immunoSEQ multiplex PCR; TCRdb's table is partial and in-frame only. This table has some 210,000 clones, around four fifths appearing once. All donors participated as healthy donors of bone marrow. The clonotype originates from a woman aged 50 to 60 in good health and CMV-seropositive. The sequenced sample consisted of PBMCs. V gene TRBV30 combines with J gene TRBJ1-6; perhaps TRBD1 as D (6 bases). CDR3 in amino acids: CAWSVPTQTLGANSPLHF. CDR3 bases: TGTGCCTGGAGTGTTCCCACCCAGACATTGGGGGCCAATTCACCCCTCCACTTT.